The 6 T cell receptor beta chains below were found in one sample sequenced in a study of T cell responses to AZD1222 COVID-19 vaccine. TCRdb's table, derived via immunoSEQ multiplex PCR, lists solely in-frame clones and lacks some. The repertoire holds 90,000 to 120,000 clones, with around 91% as singletons. The sequenced sample was peripheral blood, obtained on day 0 of AZD1222 vaccination. Receptors originate from an adult in good health.

J is TRBJ1-2 and V is TRBV5-1; 7 bases are shared with TRBD1. The CDR3 loop spans 15 amino acids. In germline, CDR1 is SGHRS, CDR2 YFSETQ. V lost 3 bases to trimming and J lost 8 bases; unmatched junction nucleotides: 13. CDR3 DNA sequence: TGCGCCAGCAGCTCAGGGACAGCCGTCGGAGGAGGCTACACCTTC. The encoded protein is CASSSGTAVGGGYTF. Using reference TRBV5-1 and TRBJ1-2 for the parts outside the CDR3, the full variable domain is KAGVTQTPRYLIKTRGQQVTLSCSPISGHRSVSWYQQTPGQGLQFLFEYFSETQRNKGNFPGRFSGRQFSNSRSEMNVSTLELGDSALYLCASSSGTAVGGGYTFGSGTRLTVV.

This sequence joins TRBV2 and TRBJ1-5, with TRBD1 identical over 9 bases. Germline CDR1 reads SNHLY; CDR2 reads FYNNEI. V dropped 6 bases and J dropped 2; count of bases not matched to a gene: 2. The CDR3 spans 14 residues. The CDR3 protein is CASRDRGGNQPQHF. DNA of the CDR3: TGTGCCAGCAGGGACAGGGGTGGCAATCAGCCCCAGCATTTT.

This chain connects TRBV12-3 or TRBV12-4 to TRBJ2-3; D ambiguous. Trimming pared 3 bases from V and 2 bases from J, leaving 6 bases between. The CDR3 sequence is 13 residues long. The CDR3 is CASSFGHTDTQYF. CDR3 sequence (DNA): TGTGCCAGCAGTTTTGGGCACACAGATACGCAGTATTTT.

This clone was recorded only once. This chain joins TRBV29-1 and TRBJ1-2; TRBD1 might be the D (5 bases). Germline V CDR1 and CDR2: SQVTM, ANQGSEA. CDR3 length equals 13 residues. V shed 3 bases and J shed 0 bases, with 8 bases lying between them. DNA for the CDR3: TGCAGCGTTGACAAGGGGACTAACTATGGCTACACCTTC. Its protein is CSVDKGTNYGYTF. Using reference TRBV29-1 and TRBJ1-2 for the parts outside the CDR3, the full variable domain is SAVISQKPSRDICQRGTSLTIQCQVDSQVTMMFWYRQQPGQSLTLIATANQGSEATYESGFVIDKFPISRPNLTFSTLTVSNMSPEDSSIYLCSVDKGTNYGYTFGSGTRLTVV.

There are a few counts of this clone. The chain couples TRBV6-5 to TRBJ1-2; 7 positions agree with TRBD1. Germline V gene data show CDR1 as MNHEY and CDR2 as SVGAGI. V lost 5 bases to trimming and J lost 13 bases; unmatched junction nucleotides: 7. This CDR3 region has 11 residues. This CDR3 reads CASSTTGVGTF. The CDR3 DNA follows: TGTGCCAGCAGTACTACAGGGGTCGGCACCTTC.

The rearrangement uses TRBV7-6 and TRBJ1-3; D perhaps matches TRBD1 (5 bases). This CDR3 spans 17 amino acids. V gave up 1 base and J gave up 1 base, with 14 bases separating them. CDR1 is SGHVS, CDR2 FNYEAQ, per germline. The CDR3 coding sequence is TGTGCCAGCAGCTTAGGGTCGGGGCTCCAATCTGGAAACACCATATATTTT. Translating gives CASSLGSGLQSGNTIYF.